This entry features one T cell receptor beta chain sequence. This entry is derived from a study of blood T cell repertoires in COVID-19. The wider study: T cells, B-cell-depleted T cells, or PBMCs provided the cDNA or gDNA that served as material.

Libraries were prepared by immunoSEQ multiplex PCR; TCRdb keeps only in-frame clonotypes and omits some of them. Of about 58,000 clones listed, around 87% were seen once; the top ten hold about 12%. This CDR3 is built from 13 residues. V dropped 5 bases and J dropped 7 bases, with 11 bases sitting between them. Germline V CDR1 and CDR2: SGHTA, FQGTGA. This clonotype was sampled from a man in his fifties or sixties with active COVID-19. Sequencing was carried out using peripheral blood. This sequence joins TRBV7-3 and TRBJ2-2; D unresolved. The CDR3 DNA sequence: TGTGCCAGCAGCCCCTCTCTCGGCGGGGAGCTGTTTTTT. It translates to CASSPSLGGELFF.